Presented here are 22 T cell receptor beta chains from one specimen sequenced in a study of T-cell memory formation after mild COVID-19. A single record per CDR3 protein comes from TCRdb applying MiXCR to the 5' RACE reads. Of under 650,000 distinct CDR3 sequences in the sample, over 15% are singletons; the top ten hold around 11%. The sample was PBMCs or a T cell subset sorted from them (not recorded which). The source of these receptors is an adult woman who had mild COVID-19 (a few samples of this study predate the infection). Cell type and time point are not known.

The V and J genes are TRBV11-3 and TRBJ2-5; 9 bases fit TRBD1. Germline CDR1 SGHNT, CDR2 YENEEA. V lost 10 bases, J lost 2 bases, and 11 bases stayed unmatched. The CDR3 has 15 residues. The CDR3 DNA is TGTGCCACCTCCCCCCAGGACAGGGGTCAAGAGACCCAGTACTTC. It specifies CATSPQDRGQETQYF.

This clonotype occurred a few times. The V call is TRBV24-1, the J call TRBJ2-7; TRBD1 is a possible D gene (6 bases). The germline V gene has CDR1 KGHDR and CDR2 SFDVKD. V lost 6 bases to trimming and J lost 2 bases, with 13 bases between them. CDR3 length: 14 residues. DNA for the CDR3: TGTGCCACCAGTCATGGAAGGGGGACCTACGAGCAGTACTTC. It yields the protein CATSHGRGTYEQYF.

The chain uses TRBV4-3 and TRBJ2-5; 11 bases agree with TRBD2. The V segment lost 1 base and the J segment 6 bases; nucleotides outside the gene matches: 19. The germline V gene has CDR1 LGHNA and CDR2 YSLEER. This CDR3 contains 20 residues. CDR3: CASSQAPLPGTSGSLKTQYF. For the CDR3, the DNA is TGCGCCAGCAGCCAAGCTCCCCTCCCCGGGACTAGCGGATCGTTGAAGACCCAGTACTTC.

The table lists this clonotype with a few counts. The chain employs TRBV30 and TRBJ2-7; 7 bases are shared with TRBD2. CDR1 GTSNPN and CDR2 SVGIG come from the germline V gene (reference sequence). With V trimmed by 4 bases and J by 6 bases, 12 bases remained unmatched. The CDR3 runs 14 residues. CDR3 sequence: CAWNRYGRRGEQYF. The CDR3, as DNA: TGTGCCTGGAATCGATACGGGAGGAGGGGCGAGCAGTACTTC.

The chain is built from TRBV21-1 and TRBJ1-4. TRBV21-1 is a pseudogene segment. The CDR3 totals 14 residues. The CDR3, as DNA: TGTGCCAGCAGCACGGGCCCCAATAATGAAAAACTGTTTTTT. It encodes CASSTGPNNEKLFF.

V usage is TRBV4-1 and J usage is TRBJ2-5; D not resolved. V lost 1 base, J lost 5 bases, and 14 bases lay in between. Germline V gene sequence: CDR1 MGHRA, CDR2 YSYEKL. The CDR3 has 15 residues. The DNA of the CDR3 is TGCGCCAGCAGCCAAGTGGAGAAAGCACGGGAGACCCAGTACTTC. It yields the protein CASSQVEKARETQYF.

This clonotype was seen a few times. CDR3 sequence reads: CASSLAGLAGSSSYEQYF. The CDR3 coding sequence is TGTGCCAGCAGCTTAGCGGGACTAGCGGGATCTAGCTCCTACGAGCAGTACTTC. The V call is TRBV7-8, the J call TRBJ2-7; 13 positions agree with TRBD2. The CDR3 consists of 18 residues. Germline assignment: CDR1 SGHVS and CDR2 FQNEAQ. V dropped 0 bases and J dropped 0; count of bases not matched to a gene: 5.

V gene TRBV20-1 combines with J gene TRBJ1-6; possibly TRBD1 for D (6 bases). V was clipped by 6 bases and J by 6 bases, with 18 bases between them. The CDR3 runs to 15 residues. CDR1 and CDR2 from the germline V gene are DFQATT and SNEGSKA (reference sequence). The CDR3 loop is CSAPTGHGSNSPLHF. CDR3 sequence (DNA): TGCAGTGCGCCTACAGGGCACGGAAGTAATTCACCCCTCCACTTT.

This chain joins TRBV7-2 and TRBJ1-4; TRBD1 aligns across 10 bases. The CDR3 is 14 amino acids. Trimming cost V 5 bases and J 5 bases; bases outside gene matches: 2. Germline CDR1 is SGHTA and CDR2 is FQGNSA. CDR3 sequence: CASSRQGANEKLFF. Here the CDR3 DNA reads TGTGCCAGCAGCCGACAGGGGGCGAATGAAAAACTGTTTTTT.

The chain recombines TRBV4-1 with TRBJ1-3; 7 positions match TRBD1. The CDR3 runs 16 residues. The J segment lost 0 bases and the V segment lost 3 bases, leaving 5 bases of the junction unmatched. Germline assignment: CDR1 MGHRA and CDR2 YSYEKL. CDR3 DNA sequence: TGCGCCAGCAGCCACGCCACAGGGGTCTCTGGAAACACCATATATTTT. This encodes CASSHATGVSGNTIYF.

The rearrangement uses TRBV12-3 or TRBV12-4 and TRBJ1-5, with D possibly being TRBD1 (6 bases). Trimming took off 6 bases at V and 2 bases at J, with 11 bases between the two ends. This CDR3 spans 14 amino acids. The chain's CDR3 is CASSYRQGNQPQHF. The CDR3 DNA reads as TGTGCCAGCAGCTACAGACAGGGCAATCAGCCCCAGCATTTT.

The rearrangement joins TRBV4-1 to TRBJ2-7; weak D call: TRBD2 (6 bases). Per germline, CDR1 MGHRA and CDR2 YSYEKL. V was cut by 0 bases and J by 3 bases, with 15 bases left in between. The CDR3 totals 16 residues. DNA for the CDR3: TGCGCCAGCAGCCAAGATTCGGAACGGGGACTCTACGAGCAGTACTTC. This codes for CASSQDSERGLYEQYF.

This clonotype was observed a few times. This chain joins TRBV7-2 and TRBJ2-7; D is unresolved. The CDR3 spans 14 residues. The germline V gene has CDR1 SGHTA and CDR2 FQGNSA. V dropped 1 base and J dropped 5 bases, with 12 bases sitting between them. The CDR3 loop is CASSLVISGHEQYF. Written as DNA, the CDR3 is TGTGCCAGCAGCTTAGTGATTTCGGGTCACGAGCAGTACTTC.

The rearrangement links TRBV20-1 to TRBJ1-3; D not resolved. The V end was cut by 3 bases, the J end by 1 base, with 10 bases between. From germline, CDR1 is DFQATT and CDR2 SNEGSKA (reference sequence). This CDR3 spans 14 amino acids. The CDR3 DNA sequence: TGCAGTGCTAGGTTCGGCAGGTCTGGAAACACCATATATTTT. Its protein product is CSARFGRSGNTIYF.

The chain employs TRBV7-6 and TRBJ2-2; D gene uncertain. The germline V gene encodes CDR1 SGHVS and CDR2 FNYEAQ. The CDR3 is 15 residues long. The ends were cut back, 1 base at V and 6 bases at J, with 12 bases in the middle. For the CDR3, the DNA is TGTGCCAGCAGCTTAGGGGCGGCAGGCGCCGGGGAGCTGTTTTTT. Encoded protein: CASSLGAAGAGELFF.

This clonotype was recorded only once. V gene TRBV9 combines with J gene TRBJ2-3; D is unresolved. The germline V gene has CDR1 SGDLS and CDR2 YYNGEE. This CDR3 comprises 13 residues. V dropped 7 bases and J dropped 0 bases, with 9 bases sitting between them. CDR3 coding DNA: TGTGCCAGCGGCCCCCCCAGCACAGATACGCAGTATTTT. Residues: CASGPPSTDTQYF. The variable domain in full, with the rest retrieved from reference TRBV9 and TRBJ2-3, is DSGVTQTPKHLITATGQRVTLRCSPRSGDLSVYWYQQSLDQGLQFLIQYYNGEERAKGNILERFSAQQFPDLHSELNLSSLELGDSALYFCASGPPSTDTQYFGPGTRLTVL.

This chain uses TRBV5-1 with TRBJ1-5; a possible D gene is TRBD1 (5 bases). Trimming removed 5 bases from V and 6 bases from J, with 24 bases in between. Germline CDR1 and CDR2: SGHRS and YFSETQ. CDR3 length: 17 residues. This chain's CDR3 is CASRAPPGRAVGQPQHF. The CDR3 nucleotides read TGCGCCAGCAGAGCCCCCCCCGGCAGGGCCGTCGGTCAGCCCCAGCATTTT.

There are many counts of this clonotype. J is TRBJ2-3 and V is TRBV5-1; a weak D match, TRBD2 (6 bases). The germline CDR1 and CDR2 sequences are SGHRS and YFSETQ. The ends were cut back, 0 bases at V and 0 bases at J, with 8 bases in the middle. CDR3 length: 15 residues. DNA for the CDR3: TGCGCCAGCAGCTTGGACGGGACTAGCACAGATACGCAGTATTTT. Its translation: CASSLDGTSTDTQYF.

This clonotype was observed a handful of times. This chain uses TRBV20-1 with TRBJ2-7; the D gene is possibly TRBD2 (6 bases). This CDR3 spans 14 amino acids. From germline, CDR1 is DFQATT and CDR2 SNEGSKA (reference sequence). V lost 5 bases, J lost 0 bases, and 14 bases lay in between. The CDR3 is CSACLGGYSYEQYF. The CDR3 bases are TGCAGTGCTTGCCTCGGGGGATACTCCTACGAGCAGTACTTC.

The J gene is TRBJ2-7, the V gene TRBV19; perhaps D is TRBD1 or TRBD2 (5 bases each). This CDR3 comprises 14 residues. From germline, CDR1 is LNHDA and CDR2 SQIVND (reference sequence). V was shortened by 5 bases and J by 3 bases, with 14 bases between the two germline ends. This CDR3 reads CASSLRDLSYEQYF. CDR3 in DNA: TGTGCCAGTAGTTTACGGGACCTGAGCTACGAGCAGTACTTC.

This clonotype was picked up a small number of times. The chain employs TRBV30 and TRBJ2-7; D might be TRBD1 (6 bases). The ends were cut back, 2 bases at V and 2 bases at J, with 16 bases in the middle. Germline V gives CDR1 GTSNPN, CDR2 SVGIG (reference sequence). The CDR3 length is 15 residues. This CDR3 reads CAWSSKRDTTYEQYF. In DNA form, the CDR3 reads TGTGCCTGGAGTTCAAAAAGGGACACAACCTACGAGCAGTACTTC.

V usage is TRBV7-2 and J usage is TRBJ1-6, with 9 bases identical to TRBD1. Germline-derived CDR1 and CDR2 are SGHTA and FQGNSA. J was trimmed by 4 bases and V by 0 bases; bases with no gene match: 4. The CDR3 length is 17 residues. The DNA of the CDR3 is TGTGCCAGCAGCTTAGCTTTCGGGACAGGGTATAATTCACCCCTCCACTTT. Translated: CASSLAFGTGYNSPLHF.